The 5 T cell receptor beta chains presented below share a single source sample, sequenced in a study of a mutant IDH1 vaccine in newly diagnosed glioma. The assay was immunoSEQ multiplex PCR, and TCRdb's table has in-frame clones only and misses some. The sample gives around 53,000 clones, approximately 79% of which show up once; about 7% is in the top ten. The sample's time point: week 35, safety follow-up. The content of each vaccine dose was 300 ug of mutant IDH1 20-mer peptide, and topical imiquimod accompanied it. Their specific antigens are unknown. Sample: PBMCs, taken from a glioma patient whose treatment included an IDH1 peptide vaccine. The source is a middle-aged man with glioma.

The rearrangement uses TRBV19 and TRBJ1-5, with 8 bases that match TRBD1. Per the germline V gene, CDR1 is LNHDA and CDR2 is SQIVND (reference sequence). After removal of 5 bases from V and 1 base from J, the junction contained 4 bases not matched to a gene. This CDR3 contains 15 residues. The CDR3 is CASSDRGASNQPQHF. The DNA for the CDR3 is TGTGCCAGTAGTGACAGGGGAGCGAGCAATCAGCCCCAGCATTTT.

The chain joins TRBV5-4 to TRBJ2-3; TRBD2 matches 7 bases. Trimming took 3 bases from V and 2 from J; bases not matched to a gene: 6. This CDR3 is built from 15 residues. In germline, CDR1 is SGHNT, CDR2 YYREEE (reference sequence). CDR3 nucleotides: TGTGCCAGCAGCTCCGACGGGACTACCACAGATACGCAGTATTTT. This encodes CASSSDGTTTDTQYF. The full variable domain, completed using reference TRBV5-4 and TRBJ2-3, is ETGVTQSPTHLIKTRGQQVTLRCSSQSGHNTVSWYQQALGQGPQFIFQYYREEENGRGNFPPRFSGLQFPNYSSELNVNALELDDSALYLCASSSDGTTTDTQYFGPGTRLTVL.

The rearrangement links TRBV11-2 to TRBJ1-5, with D possibly TRBD1 on 5 matching bases. The CDR3 is 13 residues long. Per germline, CDR1 SGHAT and CDR2 FQNNGV. The V end was cut by 4 bases, the J end by 6 bases, with 10 bases between. The DNA for the CDR3 is TGTGCCAGCAGCTCTGACAGACGTCAGCCCCAGCATTTT. Amino acid sequence: CASSSDRRQPQHF.

This chain links TRBV18 with TRBJ1-4; a possible D gene is TRBD1 (5 bases). The V gene lost 5 bases and the J gene lost 0 bases, with 25 bases spanning the gap. The CDR3 runs 20 residues. Looked up from germline, CDR1 is KGHSH and CDR2 is LQKENI. This CDR3 is CASSFTAGRSRSATNEKLFF. The CDR3, as DNA: TGTGCCAGCTCATTCACAGCGGGGCGCTCTAGATCTGCAACTAATGAAAAACTGTTTTTT. The variable domain in full, completed from reference TRBV18 and TRBJ1-4, reads NAGVMQNPRHLVRRRGQEARLRCSPMKGHSHVYWYRQLPEEGLKFMVYLQKENIIDESGMPKERFSAEFPKEGPSILRIQQVVRGDSAAYFCASSFTAGRSRSATNEKLFFGSGTQLSVL.

The rearrangement links TRBV30 to TRBJ2-2; D might be TRBD1 (5 bases). CDR1 and CDR2 from the germline V gene are GTSNPN and SVGIG (reference sequence). The CDR3 contains 15 residues. Trimming shortened V by 0 bases and J by 4 bases, and 12 bases separated the two germline ends. The CDR3 sequence is CAWSVRGILTGELFF. The CDR3 bases are TGTGCCTGGAGTGTAAGGGGCATCCTCACCGGGGAGCTGTTTTTT.